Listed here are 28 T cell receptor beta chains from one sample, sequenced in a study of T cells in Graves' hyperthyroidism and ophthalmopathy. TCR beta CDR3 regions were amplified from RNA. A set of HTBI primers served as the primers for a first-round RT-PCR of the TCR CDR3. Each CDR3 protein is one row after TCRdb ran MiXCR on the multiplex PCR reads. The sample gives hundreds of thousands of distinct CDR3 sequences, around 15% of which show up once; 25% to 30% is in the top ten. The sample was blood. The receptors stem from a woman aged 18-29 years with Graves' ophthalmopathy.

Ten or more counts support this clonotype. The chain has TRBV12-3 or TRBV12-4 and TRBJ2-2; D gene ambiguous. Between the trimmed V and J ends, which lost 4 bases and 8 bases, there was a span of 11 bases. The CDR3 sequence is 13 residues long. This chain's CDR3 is CASSSRRPGELFF. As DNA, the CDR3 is TGTGCCAGCAGTTCCCGTCGGCCTGGGGAGCTGTTTTTT.

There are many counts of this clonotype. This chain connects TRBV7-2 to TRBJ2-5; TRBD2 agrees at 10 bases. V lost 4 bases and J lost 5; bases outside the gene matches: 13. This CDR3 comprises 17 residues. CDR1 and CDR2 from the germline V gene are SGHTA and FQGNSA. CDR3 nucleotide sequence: TGTGCCAGCAGCTCAACCGTTCGAGCGGGAGGGCGGGAGACCCAGTACTTC. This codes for CASSSTVRAGGRETQYF.

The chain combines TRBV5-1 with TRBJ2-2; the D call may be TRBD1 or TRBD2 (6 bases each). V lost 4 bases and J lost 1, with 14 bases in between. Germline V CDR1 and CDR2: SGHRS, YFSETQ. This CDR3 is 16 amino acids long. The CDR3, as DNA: TGCGCCAGCAGCCTCGCGGGACACAGGAACACCGGGGAGCTGTTTTTT. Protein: CASSLAGHRNTGELFF.

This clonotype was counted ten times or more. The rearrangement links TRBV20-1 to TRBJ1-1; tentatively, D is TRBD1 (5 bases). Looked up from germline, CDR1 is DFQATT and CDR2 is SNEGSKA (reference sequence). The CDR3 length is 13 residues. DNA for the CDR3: TGCAGCCCTGGGGGACTGATGAACACTGAAGCTTTCTTT. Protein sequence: CSPGGLMNTEAFF.

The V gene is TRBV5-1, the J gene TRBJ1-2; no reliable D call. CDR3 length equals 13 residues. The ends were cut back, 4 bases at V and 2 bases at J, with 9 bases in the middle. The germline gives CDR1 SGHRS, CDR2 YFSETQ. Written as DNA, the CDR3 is TGCGCCAGCAGCCGCGATGAAAACTATGGCTACACCTTC. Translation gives CASSRDENYGYTF.

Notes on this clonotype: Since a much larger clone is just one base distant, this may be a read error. This CDR3 reads CASRHPTEAFF. The CDR3 DNA reads as TGCGCCAGCAGACATCCAACTGAAGCTTTCTTT. V gene TRBV10-2 combines with J gene TRBJ1-1, with D hard to call. The V gene's germline CDR1 is WSHSY and CDR2 SAAADI. With 6 bases removed from V and 5 bases from J, the gap between germline ends came to 7 bases. The CDR3 sequence is 11 residues long.

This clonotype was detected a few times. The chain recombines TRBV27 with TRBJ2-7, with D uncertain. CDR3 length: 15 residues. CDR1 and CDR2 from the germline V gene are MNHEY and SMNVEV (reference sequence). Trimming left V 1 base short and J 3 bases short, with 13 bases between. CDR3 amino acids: CASSLLGQANYEQYF. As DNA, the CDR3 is TGTGCCAGCAGTTTATTAGGGCAGGCCAACTACGAGCAGTACTTC.

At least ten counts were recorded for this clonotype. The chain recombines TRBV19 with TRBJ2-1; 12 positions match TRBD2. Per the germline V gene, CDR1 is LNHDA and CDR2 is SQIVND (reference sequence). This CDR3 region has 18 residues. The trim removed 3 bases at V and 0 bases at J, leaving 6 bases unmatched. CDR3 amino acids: CASSMRLAGGLSYNEQFF. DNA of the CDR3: TGTGCCAGTAGTATGCGGCTAGCGGGAGGGCTCTCCTACAATGAGCAGTTCTTC. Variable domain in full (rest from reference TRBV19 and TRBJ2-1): DGGITQSPKYLFRKEGQNVTLSCEQNLNHDAMYWYRQDPGQGLRLIYYSQIVNDFQKGDIAEGYSVSREKKESFPLTVTSAQKNPTAFYLCASSMRLAGGLSYNEQFFGPGTRLTVL.

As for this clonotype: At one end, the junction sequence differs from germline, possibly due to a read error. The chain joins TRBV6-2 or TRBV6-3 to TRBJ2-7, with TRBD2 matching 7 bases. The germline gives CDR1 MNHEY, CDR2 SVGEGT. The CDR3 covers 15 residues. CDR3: CASSWREGRFYGQYF. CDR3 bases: TGTGCCAGCAGTTGGAGGGAGGGCCGTTTCTACGGGCAGTACTTC.

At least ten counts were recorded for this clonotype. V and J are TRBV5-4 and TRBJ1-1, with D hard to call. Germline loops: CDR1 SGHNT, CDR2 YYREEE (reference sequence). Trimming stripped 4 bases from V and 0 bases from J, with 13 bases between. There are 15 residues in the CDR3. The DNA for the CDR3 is TGTGCCAGCAGCCCTGGGCGGGTTTTGAACACTGAAGCTTTCTTT. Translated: CASSPGRVLNTEAFF. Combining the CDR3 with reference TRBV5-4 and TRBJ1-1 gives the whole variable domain ETGVTQSPTHLIKTRGQQVTLRCSSQSGHNTVSWYQQALGQGPQFIFQYYREEENGRGNFPPRFSGLQFPNYSSELNVNALELDDSALYLCASSPGRVLNTEAFFGQGTRLTVV.

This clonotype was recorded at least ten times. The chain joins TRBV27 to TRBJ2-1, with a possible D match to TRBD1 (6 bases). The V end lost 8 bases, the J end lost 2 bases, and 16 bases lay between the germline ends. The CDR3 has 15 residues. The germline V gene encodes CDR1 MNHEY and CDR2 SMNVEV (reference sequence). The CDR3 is CASPTRRGPYNEQFF. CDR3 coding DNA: TGTGCCAGCCCCACCCGCAGGGGCCCCTACAATGAGCAGTTCTTC.

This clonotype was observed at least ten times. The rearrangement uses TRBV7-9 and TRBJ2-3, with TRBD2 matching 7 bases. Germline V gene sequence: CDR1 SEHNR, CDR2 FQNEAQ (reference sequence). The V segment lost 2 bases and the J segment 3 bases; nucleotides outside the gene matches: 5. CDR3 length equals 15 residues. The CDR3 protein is CASSLQREGTDTQYF. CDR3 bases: TGTGCCAGCAGCTTACAAAGGGAGGGGACAGATACGCAGTATTTT. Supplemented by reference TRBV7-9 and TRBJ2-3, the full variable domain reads DTGVSQNPRHKITKRGQNVTFRCDPISEHNRLYWYRQTLGQGPEFLTYFQNEAQLEKSRLLSDRFSAERPKGSFSTLEIQRTEQGDSAMYLCASSLQREGTDTQYFGPGTRLTVL.

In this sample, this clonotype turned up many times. CDR3 sequence: CASSLTGQKNYEQYF. The CDR3 nucleotides read TGTGCCAGCAGTCTCACCGGACAGAAGAACTACGAGCAGTACTTC. This sequence joins TRBV27 and TRBJ2-7, with a weak D call TRBD1 (6 bases). V dropped 5 bases and J dropped 3 bases, with 17 bases sitting between them. The length of the CDR3 is 15 residues. Germline CDR1 is MNHEY and CDR2 is SMNVEV (reference sequence).

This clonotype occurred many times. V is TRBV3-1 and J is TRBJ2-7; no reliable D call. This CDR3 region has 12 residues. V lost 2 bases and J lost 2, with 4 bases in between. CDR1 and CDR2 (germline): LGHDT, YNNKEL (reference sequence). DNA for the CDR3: TGTGCCAGCAGCCAAAACACCTACGAGCAGTACTTC. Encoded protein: CASSQNTYEQYF.

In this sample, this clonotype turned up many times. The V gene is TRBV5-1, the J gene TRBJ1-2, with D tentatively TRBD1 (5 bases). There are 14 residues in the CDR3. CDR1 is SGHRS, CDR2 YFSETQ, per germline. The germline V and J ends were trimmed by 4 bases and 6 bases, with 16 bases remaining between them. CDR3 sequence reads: CASSPVSGPHGYTF. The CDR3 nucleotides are TGCGCCAGCAGCCCGGTATCGGGACCCCATGGCTACACCTTC.

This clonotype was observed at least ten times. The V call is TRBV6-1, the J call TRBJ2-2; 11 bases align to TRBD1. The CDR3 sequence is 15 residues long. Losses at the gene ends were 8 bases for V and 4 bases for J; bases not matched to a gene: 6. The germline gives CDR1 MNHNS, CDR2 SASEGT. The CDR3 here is CASFRGQGATGELFF. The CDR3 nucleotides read TGTGCCAGCTTTCGTGGACAGGGGGCCACCGGGGAGCTGTTTTTT.

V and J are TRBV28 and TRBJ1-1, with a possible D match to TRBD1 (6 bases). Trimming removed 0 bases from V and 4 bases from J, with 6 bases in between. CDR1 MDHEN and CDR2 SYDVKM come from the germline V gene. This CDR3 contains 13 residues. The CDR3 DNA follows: TGTGCCAGCAGTTTATGGGGGGCCACTGAAGCTTTCTTT. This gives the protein CASSLWGATEAFF.

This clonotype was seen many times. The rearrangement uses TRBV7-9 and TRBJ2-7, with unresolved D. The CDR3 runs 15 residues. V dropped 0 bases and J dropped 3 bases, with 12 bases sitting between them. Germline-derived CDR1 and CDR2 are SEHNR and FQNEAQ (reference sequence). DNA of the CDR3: TGTGCCAGCAGCTTAGCGGGGAACTTAAACTACGAGCAGTACTTC. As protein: CASSLAGNLNYEQYF.

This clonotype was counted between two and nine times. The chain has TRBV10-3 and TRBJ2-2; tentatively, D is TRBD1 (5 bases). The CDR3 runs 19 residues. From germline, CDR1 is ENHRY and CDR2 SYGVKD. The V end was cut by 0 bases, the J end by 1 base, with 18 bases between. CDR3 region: CAISESERLPGQNTGELFF. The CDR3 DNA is TGTGCCATCAGTGAGTCGGAACGGCTCCCCGGACAGAACACCGGGGAGCTGTTTTTT.

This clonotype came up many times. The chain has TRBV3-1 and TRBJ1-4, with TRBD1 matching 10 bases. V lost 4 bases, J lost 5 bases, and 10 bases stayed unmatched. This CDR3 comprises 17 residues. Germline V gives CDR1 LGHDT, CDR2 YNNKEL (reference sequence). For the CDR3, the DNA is TGTGCCAGCAGCCTCTTTTACGGGACAGGGGACAATGAAAAACTGTTTTTT. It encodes CASSLFYGTGDNEKLFF.

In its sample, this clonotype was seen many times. Here the CDR3 reads CASSPPGGEWGEQFF. The CDR3 bases are TGTGCCAGCAGCCCCCCGGGGGGGGAGTGGGGTGAGCAGTTCTTC. The V gene is TRBV5-5, the J gene TRBJ2-1; TRBD2 matches at 8 bases. The germline CDR1 and CDR2 sequences are SGHKS and YYEKEE (reference sequence). The trim removed 4 bases at V and 9 bases at J, leaving 12 bases unmatched. The CDR3 sequence is 15 residues long.

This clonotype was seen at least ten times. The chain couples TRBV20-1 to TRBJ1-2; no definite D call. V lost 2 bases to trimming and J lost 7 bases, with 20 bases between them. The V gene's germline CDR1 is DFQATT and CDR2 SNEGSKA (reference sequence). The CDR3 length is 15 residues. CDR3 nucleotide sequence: TGCAGTGCTAGATCATGGGGAGCGGCGGAACGTGGCTACACCTTC. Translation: CSARSWGAAERGYTF.

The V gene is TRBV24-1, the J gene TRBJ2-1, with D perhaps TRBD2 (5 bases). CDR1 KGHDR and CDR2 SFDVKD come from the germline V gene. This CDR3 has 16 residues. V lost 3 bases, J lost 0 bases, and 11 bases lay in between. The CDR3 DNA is TGTGCCACCAGTGATGCGCGGGCGGACTCCTACAATGAGCAGTTCTTC. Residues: CATSDARADSYNEQFF.

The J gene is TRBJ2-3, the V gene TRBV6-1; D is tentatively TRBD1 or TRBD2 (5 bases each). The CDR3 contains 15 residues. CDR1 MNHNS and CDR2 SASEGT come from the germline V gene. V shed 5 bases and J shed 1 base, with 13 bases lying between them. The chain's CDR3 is CASSRDGTGTDTQYF. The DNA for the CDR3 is TGTGCCAGCAGTCGTGACGGGACGGGCACAGATACGCAGTATTTT.

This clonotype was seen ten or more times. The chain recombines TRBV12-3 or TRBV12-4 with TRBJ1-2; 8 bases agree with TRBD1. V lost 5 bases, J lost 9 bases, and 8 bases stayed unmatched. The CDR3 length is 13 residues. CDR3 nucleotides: TGTGCCAGCAGTACAGGGACAGGCGACAGCTACACCTTC. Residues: CASSTGTGDSYTF.

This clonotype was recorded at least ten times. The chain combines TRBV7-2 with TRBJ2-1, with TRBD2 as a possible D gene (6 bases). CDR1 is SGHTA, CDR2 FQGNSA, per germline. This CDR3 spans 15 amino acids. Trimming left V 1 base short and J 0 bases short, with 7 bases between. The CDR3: CASSLGLDSYNEQFF. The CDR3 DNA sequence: TGTGCCAGCAGCTTAGGACTAGACTCCTACAATGAGCAGTTCTTC.

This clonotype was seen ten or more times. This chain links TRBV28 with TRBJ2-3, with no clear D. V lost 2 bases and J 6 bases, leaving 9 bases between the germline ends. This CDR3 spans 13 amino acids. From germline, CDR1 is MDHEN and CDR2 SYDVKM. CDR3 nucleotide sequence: TGTGCCAGCAGTTTAATGAGTCGTGATACGCAGTATTTT. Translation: CASSLMSRDTQYF. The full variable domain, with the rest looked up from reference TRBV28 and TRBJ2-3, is DVKVTQSSRYLVKRTGEKVFLECVQDMDHENMFWYRQDPGLGLRLIYFSYDVKMKEKGDIPEGYSVSREKKERFSLILESASTNQTSMYLCASSLMSRDTQYFGPGTRLTVL.

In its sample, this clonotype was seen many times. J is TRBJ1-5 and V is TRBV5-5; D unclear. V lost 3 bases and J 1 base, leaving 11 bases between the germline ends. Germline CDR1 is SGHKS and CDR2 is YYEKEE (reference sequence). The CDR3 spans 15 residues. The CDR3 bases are TGTGCCAGCAGCTGGAATACGGAGAGCAATCAGCCCCAGCATTTT. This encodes CASSWNTESNQPQHF.